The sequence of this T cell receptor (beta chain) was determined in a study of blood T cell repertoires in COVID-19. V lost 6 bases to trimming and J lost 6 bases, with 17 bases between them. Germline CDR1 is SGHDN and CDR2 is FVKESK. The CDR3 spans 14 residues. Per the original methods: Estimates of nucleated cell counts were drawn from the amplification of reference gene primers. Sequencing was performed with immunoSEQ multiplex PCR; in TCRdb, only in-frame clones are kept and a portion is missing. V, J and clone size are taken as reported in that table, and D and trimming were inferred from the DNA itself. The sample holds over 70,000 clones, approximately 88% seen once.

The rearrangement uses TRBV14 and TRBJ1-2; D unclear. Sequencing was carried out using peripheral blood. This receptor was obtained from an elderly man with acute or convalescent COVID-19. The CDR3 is CASSPSTQAHGYTF. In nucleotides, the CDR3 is TGTGCCAGCAGTCCCTCCACGCAGGCGCATGGCTACACCTTC. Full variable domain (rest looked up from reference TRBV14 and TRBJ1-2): EAGVTQFPSHSVIEKGQTVTLRCDPISGHDNLYWYRRVMGKEIKFLLHFVKESKQDESGMPNNRFLAERTGGTYSTLKVQPAELEDSGVYFCASSPSTQAHGYTFGSGTRLTVV.